This TCR beta chain was identified in a study of cytomegalovirus exposure and HLA in healthy donors (dated by TCRdb to about 2017). Turning to the overall study: According to an earlier analysis of a few hundred of the donors, 150 million to 200 million T cells yielded approximately 120 million unique TCR beta sequences and approximately 300 Gb of sequence data. Roughly 300 gigabases of sequencing data and about 92 million unique TCR sequences made up an early release that covered around 640 HLA-typed donors. The genetic ancestry cluster associated with self-reported Caucasian donors included about 81% of the 350 to 500 genotyped donors. The aim of the study was to test whether cataloging public T cell receptors could identify signatures of past pathogen exposure. The study profiled the T cell repertoires of around 700 subjects by immunosequencing and related them to cytomegalovirus serostatus. Besides the first cohort of under 700 subjects, a separate validation cohort made up of 120 different subjects was used. To predict cytomegalovirus infection status, the study combined high-throughput TCR immunosequencing, statistical association of individual TCRs with disease status, and machine learning. A later analysis re-examined previously published TCR beta repertoires from 610 or so donors and added high-resolution HLA genotyping to investigate patterns of TCR occurrence. In the later analysis, no new phenotypic data were used to find candidate immune exposures; instead, reliance was placed on TCR beta sequences and their occurrence across donors. To decide whether each TCR beta V gene segment behaved as functional or pseudogenic, an earlier analysis of approximately 590 of the donors relied on high-throughput TCR beta sequencing. Alongside the repertoire data, information on donor age, sex, ethnicity and CMV serostatus was compiled. In a later genetic analysis, genome-wide SNP genotypes for about 55% of the roughly 700 donors were used, and that subset was treated as a discovery cohort. All discovery cohort repertoires had been generated on a single sequencing platform. HLA typing included class I and class II loci at four-digit resolution. Typing coverage differed by locus: A, B, C, DRB1 and DQB1 were typed in roughly 620-630 donors, DQA1 in roughly 500, DPA1 in 600 to 610, and DPB1 in around 490. A few DR-DQ haplotypes were treated as single units for association and clustering because of strong linkage in the cohort. Among roughly 400 genotyped donors of the cohort, an average of around 240,000 unique TCR beta nucleotide sequences were sequenced per donor, roughly 20% of them non-productive. Study-wide conclusions, independent of this receptor: The presence/absence analyses assumed that sequencing depth was roughly uniform across donors, and that assumption may not be true. A later analysis associated some 17,000 TCR beta sequences with specific HLA alleles at a false discovery rate of 0.05. In a later analysis, HLA-associated TCR beta chains showed more clonal expansion and lower generation probabilities than non-associated chains that were equally common. For the cohort, immune exposure information was limited to CMV serostatus. A cluster of highly shared sequence variants was judged likely to be a technical artifact of the sequencing pipeline. In vitro tests confirmed that three of the cytomegalovirus-associated TCR beta chains recognize cytomegalovirus antigens. V-gene and J-gene trimming of TCR beta chains was associated with a missense DCLRE1C variant in a later genetic analysis, and the association was replicated in an independent cohort. A further reported finding was that TCR beta sequences accurately predicted the HLA-A and HLA-B alleles for most subjects in the first cohort. Because counts were too low, seventeen rarely observed V segments, including chromosome 9 orphons, were excluded from the earlier analysis of 587 of the donors. Most CMV-associated TCR beta chains appeared to be HLA-restricted in a later analysis, and the HLA associations seemed to be driven largely by CMV exposure. The authors suggested that the approach could potentially be generalized to other disease states and immunological phenotypes. Most TCR sequences were seen in very few donors, while some public TCRs were found in many individuals. This cohort had only TCR beta chains sequenced, and the lack of alpha or paired-chain data limited which features could be detected. In an earlier analysis of some 500 of the donors, most TCR beta V segments appeared in productive rearrangements about 87% or about 30% of the time, broadly matching IMGT annotations. Linkage disequilibrium might explain the correlated functional status among segregating V segments, but an unknown experimental factor could not be ruled out. The 87-base-pair reads could not distinguish some IMGT-functional V segments, including TRBV6-2 and TRBV6-3, so those segments were excluded. Several of the top co-occurrence clusters appeared to be linked to parvovirus B19, influenza, CMV and Epstein-Barr virus, according to a later analysis. Compared with the roughly 670-donor mean, donors in an Asian-associated ancestry cluster had fewer N-insertions in productive TCRs, according to a later genetic analysis. A later analysis found that TCR association rates varied across HLA loci, with DRB1 alleles showing the most associated TCRs and HLA-C alleles the fewest. Assigning TCR associations to individual alleles was difficult when HLA alleles, especially DR and DQ, strongly co-occurred. Because some donors lacked HLA typing at each locus, the association tests relied only on the typed subset. In the study, approximately 160 TCR beta chains were listed as associated with cytomegalovirus. In both the original and validation cohorts, the classifier was reported to diagnose cytomegalovirus status with high specificity and sensitivity.

The cohort comprised some 680 healthy bone marrow donors. All cohort members were sampled while nominally healthy, although unrecorded immune exposures were likely present. The donor tested CMV seropositive and was one of the 289 seropositive cohort members. Every donor gave a peripheral blood sample, and the peripheral blood mononuclear cells from that sample were used for TCR beta sequencing. Genomic DNA was extracted from the blood cell samples with the Qiagen DNeasy Blood Extraction Kit. Receptor amplification or capture employed the immunoSEQ multiplex PCR assay. A mixture of 60 forward primers for TCR Vbeta segments and 13 reverse primers for TCR Jbeta segments was used in the multiplex PCR. Amplification of the CDR3 region of rearranged TCR beta genes was performed with a multiplex PCR assay on genomic DNA. The amplified TCR beta libraries were sequenced on the Illumina HiSeq System as 87-base-pair reads. The authors processed their data as follows. A later analysis tallied approximately 87 million unique TCR beta chains across the roughly 610 repertoires, and some 10 million of those chains were shared by two or more donors. Raw reads were error-corrected and collapsed into unique sequences by a nearest-neighbor algorithm in which closely related sequences were merged to remove PCR and sequencing errors. V, D and J gene segments were assigned by aligning CDR3 sequences to IMGT reference sequences. Each retained sequence needed at least a six-nucleotide match to both a V gene segment and a J gene segment. Rearrangements were called productive when the CDR3 lacked stop codons and stayed in frame with V and J; all others were non-productive. Following IMGT convention, CDR3 was defined as the stretch from the second conserved V-encoded cysteine up to the conserved J-encoded phenylalanine. The earlier analysis of 450 to 750 of the donors excluded any sequence lacking an unambiguous match to a single V gene segment. In an earlier analysis of some 590 of the donors, a V segment was called functional when productive rearrangements were above 56.7%, and segregating when the standard deviation between donors exceeded 5%. A statistical classification framework was built for diagnosing cytomegalovirus status from the catalog of TCR beta chain sequences. In a later analysis, TCR nucleotide sequences were compared against IMGT/GENE-DB human TR gene sequences so that V and J genes could be assigned. In a later analysis, CDR3 sequences and most-parsimonious VDJ recombination scenarios were assigned using the TCRdist pipeline. In a later analysis, every TCR beta chain was defined by the combination of its CDR3 amino acid sequence and its V-gene family, and reads without a unique V-gene family were dropped. In a later analysis, a few hundred highly shared, low-generation-probability nucleotide sequences were removed to address suspected cross-contamination and a sequencing artifact. In a later analysis, a clonal expansion index for each public chain was calculated from normalized within-repertoire ranks of inferred template counts. Generation probabilities in a later analysis came from a VDJ recombination model fitted to out-of-frame rearrangements, and those results were checked against IGoR. Hypergeometric tests were used in a later analysis to score TCR-TCR, TCR-HLA and TCR-CMV co-occurrence, with a repertoire-size bias correction applied to the TCR pairs. To estimate false discovery rates, a later analysis permuted the HLA or CMV assignments 20 times. In a later analysis, co-occurring TCRs were grouped using DBSCAN, with TCRdist sequence similarity added in when clustering inside HLA-allele-positive subsets. Repertoires with fewer than 30,000 or more than 120,000 public chains, plus five repertoires with anomalous nucleotide sharing, were excluded from co-occurrence clustering. This immuneACCESS table, as held by TCRdb, lists in-frame sequences with V and J called but not all clones. Of the missing ones, under half trace to an unresolved V gene in checked studies; the others have no known cause. V and J calls and clone size are those listed in that table; D and trimming were worked out from the DNA. The sample data list about 82,000 clones, and 70% to 85% of these were observed just once. The ten largest clones represent about 9.1% of the sample.

Comments on this clone: Its target antigen remains unknown. No clone much larger than this one lies a single base away; base qualities are absent.

Deletion took 3 bases off V and 6 bases off J, with a span of 15 bases between the germline ends. CDR1 and CDR2, per the germline V gene, are MNHNS and SASEGT. Spanning cysteine to phenylalanine, the CDR3 consists of 14 amino acids. Only the CDR3 portion is preserved as DNA: 42 bases, with reading frame beginning at the first base. The sequence derives from a man between 35 and 55 years old in good health and CMV-seropositive. The sequencing input was PBMCs. This chain joins TRBV6-1 to TRBJ2-7, and the D gene may be TRBD2, 7 bases matching. The CDR3 sequence is CASSEERGGAEQYF. DNA sequence: TGTGCCAGCAGTGAGGAGAGGGGGGGTGCCGAGCAGTACTTC.